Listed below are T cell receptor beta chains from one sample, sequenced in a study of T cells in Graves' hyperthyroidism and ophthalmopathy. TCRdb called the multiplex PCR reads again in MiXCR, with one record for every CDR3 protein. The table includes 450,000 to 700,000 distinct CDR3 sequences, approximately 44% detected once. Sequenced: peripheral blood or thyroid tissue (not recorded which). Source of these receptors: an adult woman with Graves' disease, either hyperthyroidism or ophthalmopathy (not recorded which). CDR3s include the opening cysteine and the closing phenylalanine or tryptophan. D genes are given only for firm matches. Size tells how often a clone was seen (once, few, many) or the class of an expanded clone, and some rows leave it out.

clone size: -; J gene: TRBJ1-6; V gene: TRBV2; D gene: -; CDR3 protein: CASSRQTYSPLHF; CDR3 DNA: TGTGCCAGCAGTAGACAAACTTATTCACCCCTCCACTTT
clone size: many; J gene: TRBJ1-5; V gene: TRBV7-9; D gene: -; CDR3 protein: CASSLGQAAQQPQHF; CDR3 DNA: TGTGCCAGCAGCTTAGGACAGGCCGCCCAACAGCCCCAGCATTTT
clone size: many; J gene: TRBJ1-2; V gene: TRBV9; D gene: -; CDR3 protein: CASSPWALANYGYTF; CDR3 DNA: TGTGCCAGCAGCCCCTGGGCCTTAGCTAACTATGGCTACACCTTC
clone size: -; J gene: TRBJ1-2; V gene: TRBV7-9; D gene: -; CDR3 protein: CASSLRSSSDYGYTF; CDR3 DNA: TGTGCCAGCAGCTTGCGGTCGAGTTCGGACTATGGCTACACCTTC
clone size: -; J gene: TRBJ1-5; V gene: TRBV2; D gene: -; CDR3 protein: CASSESTGYRPQHF; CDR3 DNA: TGTGCCAGCAGTGAAAGCACAGGCTATCGGCCCCAGCATTTT
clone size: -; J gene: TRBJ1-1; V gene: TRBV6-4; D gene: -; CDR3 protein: CASSDSTGGTTEAFF; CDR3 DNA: TGTGCCAGCAGTGACTCGACGGGGGGTACCACTGAAGCTTTCTTT
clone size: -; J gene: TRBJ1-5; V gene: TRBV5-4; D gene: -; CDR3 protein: CASSLFGRDNQPQHF; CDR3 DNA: TGTGCCAGCAGCTTGTTCGGCAGGGATAATCAGCCCCAGCATTTT
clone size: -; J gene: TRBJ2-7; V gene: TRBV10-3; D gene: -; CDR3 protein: CAIRDRIDEQYF; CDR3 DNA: TGTGCCATCCGGGACCGGATCGACGAGCAGTACTTC
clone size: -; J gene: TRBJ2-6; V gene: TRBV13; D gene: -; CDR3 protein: CASSLAGITGANVLTF; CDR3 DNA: TGTGCCAGCAGCTTGGCGGGTATCACCGGGGCCAACGTCCTGACTTTC
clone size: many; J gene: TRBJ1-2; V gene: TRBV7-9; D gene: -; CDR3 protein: CASSLGGSRRSLGYTF; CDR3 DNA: TGTGCCAGCAGCTTAGGGGGGTCAAGGCGGAGCCTAGGCTACACCTTC
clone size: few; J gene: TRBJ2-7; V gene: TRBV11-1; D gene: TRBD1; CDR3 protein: CASSWDSRSYEQYF; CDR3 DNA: TGTGCCAGCAGCTGGGACAGTCGATCCTACGAGCAGTACTTC
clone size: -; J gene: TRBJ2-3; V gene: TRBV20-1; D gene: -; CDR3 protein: CSARISGADTQYF; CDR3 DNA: TGCAGTGCTAGAATATCTGGTGCAGATACGCAGTATTTT
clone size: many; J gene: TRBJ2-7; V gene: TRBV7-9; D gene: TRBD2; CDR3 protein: CASSQPWGEGEQYF; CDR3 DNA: TGTGCCAGCAGCCAGCCCTGGGGGGAGGGCGAGCAGTACTTC
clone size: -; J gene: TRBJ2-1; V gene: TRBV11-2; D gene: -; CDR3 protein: CASSLVRGLATEKLF; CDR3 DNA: TGTGCCAGCAGCTTAGTCCGAGGCCTAGCGACCGAAAAGCTCTTC
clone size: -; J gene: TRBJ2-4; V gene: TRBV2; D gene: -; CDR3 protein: CASSPEQVGNIQYF; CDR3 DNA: TGTGCCAGCAGCCCGGAGCAGGTGGGGAACATTCAGTACTTC
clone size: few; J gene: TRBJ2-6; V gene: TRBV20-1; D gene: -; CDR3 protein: CSARLADVLTF; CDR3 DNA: TGCAGTGCTAGATTGGCCGACGTCCTGACTTTC
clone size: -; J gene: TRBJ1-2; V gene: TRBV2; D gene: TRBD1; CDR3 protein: CASSPDRVEGGYTF; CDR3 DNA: TGTGCCAGCAGTCCTGACAGGGTCGAGGGCGGCTACACCTTC
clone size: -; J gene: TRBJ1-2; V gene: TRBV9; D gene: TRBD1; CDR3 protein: CASSPKDRVGGYTF; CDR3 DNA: TGTGCCAGCAGCCCGAAGGACAGGGTAGGCGGCTACACCTTC
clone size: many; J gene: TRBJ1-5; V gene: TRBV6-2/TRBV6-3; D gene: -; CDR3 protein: CASSYDGFQPQHF; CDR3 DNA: TGTGCCAGCAGTTATGATGGGTTTCAGCCCCAGCATTTT
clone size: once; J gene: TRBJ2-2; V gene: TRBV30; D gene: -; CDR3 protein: CAWRGKPGELFF; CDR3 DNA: TGTGCCTGGAGGGGAAAGCCCGGGGAGCTGTTTTTT
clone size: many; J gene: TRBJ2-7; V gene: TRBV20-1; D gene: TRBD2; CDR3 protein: CSVRGASGKYEQYF; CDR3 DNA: TGCAGTGTCAGAGGTGCTAGCGGGAAATACGAGCAGTACTTC
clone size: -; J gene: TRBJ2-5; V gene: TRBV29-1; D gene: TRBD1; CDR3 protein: CSAPAQGQGVETQYF; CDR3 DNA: TGCAGCGCCCCGGCCCAGGGACAGGGGGTCGAGACCCAGTACTTC
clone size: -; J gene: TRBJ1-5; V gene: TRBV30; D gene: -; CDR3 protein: CAWSVRAQGSLSNQPQHF; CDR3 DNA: TGTGCCTGGAGTGTACGGGCCCAGGGCTCTCTAAGCAATCAGCCCCAGCATTTT
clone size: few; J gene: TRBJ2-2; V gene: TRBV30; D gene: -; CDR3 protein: CASFTGELFF; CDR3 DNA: TGTGCCTCCTTCACCGGGGAGCTGTTTTTT
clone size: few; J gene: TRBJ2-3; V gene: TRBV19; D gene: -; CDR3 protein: CASSIPQEDTQYF; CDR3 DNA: TGTGCCAGTAGTATACCCCAGGAAGATACGCAGTATTTT
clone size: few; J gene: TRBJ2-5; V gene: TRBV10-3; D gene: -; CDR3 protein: CAISDGFGMMETQYF; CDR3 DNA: TGTGCCATCAGTGACGGCTTCGGGATGATGGAGACCCAGTACTTC
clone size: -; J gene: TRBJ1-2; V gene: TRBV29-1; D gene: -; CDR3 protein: CSVEDLFEKGFDYGYTF; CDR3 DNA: TGCAGCGTTGAAGACTTGTTTGAAAAGGGGTTCGACTATGGCTACACCTTC
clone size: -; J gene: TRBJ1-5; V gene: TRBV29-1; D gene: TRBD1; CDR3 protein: CSLGTDNQPQHF; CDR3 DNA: TGCAGCCTCGGGACAGACAATCAGCCCCAGCATTTT
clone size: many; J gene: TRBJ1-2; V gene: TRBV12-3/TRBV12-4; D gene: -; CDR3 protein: CASSTNQGRGYGYTF; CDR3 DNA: TGTGCCAGCAGTACTAACCAGGGGCGGGGGTATGGCTACACCTTC
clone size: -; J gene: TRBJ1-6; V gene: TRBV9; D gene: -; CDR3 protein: CASSVLQGSPLHF; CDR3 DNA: TGTGCCAGCAGCGTATTACAGGGCTCACCCCTCCACTTT
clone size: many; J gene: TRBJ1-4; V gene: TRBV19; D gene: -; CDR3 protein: CASSPPRKLFF; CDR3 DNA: TGTGCCAGTAGCCCTCCTAGGAAACTGTTTTTT
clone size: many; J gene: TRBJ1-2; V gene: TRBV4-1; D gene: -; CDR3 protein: CASSRTAPGGRNYGYTF; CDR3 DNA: TGCGCCAGCAGCCGCACCGCGCCGGGGGGAAGGAACTATGGCTACACCTTC
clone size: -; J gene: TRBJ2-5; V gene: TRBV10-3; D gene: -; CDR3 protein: CAISDSEGQPQYF; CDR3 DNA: TGTGCCATCAGTGATTCTGAGGGCCAGCCCCAGTACTTC
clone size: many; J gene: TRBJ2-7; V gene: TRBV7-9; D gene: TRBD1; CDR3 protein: CASSRGAGGSEQYF; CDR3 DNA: TGTGCCAGCAGCCGGGGAGCAGGGGGCTCCGAGCAGTACTTC
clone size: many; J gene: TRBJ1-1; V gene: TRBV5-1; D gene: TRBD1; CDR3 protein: CASSSIQGAVNTEAFF; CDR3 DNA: TGCGCCAGCAGCTCGATACAGGGGGCAGTGAACACTGAAGCTTTCTTT
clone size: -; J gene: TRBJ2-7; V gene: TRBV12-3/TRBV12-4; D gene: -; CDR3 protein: CASILNPGISEQYF; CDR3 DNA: TGTGCCAGCATTTTAAACCCGGGCATCAGCGAGCAGTACTTC
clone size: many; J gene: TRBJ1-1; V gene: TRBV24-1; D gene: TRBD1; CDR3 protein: CATSDSRQGANTEAFF; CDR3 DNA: TGTGCCACCAGTGATTCAAGACAGGGGGCGAACACTGAAGCTTTCTTT
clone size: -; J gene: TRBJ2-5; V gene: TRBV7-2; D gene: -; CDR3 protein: CASSLGVKQPQYF; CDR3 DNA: TGTGCCAGCAGTCTCGGGGTGAAACAGCCCCAGTACTTC
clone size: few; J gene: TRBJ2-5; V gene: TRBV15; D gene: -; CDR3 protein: CATSRGGQSNQPQYF; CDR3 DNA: TGTGCCACCAGCAGAGGTGGACAGAGCAATCAGCCCCAGTACTTC
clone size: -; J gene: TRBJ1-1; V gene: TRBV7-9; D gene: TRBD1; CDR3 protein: CASSPQTGVATEAFF; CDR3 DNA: TGTGCCAGCAGCCCCCAGACAGGGGTGGCGACTGAAGCTTTCTTT
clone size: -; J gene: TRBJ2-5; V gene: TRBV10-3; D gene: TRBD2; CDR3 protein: CAISEEGMIAGAQYF; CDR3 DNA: TGTGCCATCAGTGAGGAGGGGATGATAGCGGGAGCCCAGTACTTC
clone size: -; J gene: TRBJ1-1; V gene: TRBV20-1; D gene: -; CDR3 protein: CSAGGVPLNTEAFF; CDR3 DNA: TGCAGTGCTGGTGGGGTCCCCCTGAACACTGAAGCTTTCTTT
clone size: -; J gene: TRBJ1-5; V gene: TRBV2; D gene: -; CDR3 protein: CASSEAHSNQPQHF; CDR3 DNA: TGTGCCAGCAGTGAGGCACATAGCAATCAGCCCCAGCATTTT
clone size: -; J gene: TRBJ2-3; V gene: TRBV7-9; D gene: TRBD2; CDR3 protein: CASSPVGGRGNTQYF; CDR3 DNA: TGTGCCAGCAGCCCGGTCGGCGGGAGAGGAAATACGCAGTATTTT
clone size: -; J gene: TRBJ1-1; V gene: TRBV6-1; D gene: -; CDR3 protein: CASTKKNTEAFF; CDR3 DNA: TGTGCCAGCACGAAAAAAAACACTGAAGCTTTCTTT
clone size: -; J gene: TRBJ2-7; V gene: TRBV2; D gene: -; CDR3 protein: CASSSGDAGTYEQYF; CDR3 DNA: TGTGCCAGCAGCTCCGGGGACGCAGGCACCTACGAGCAGTACTTC
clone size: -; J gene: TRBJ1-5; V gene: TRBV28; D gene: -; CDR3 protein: CASSARASGQPQHF; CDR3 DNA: TGTGCCAGCAGTGCCAGGGCATCGGGGCAGCCCCAGCATTTT
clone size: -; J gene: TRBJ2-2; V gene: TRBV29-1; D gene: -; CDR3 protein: CSVARRNTGELFF; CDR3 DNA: TGCAGCGTTGCTAGGCGCAACACCGGGGAGCTGTTTTTT
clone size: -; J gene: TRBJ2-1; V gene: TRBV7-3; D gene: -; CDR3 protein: CASSLAGNNEQFF; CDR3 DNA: TGTGCCAGCAGCTTAGCGGGAAATAATGAGCAGTTCTTC
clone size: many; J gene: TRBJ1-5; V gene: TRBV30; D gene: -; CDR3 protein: CAWSRGGDQPQHF; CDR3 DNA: TGTGCCTGGAGTAGAGGAGGGGATCAGCCCCAGCATTTT